This TCR beta chain stems from a study of blood T cell repertoires in COVID-19. Looking at the study overall: Researchers got acute and convalescent COVID-19 samples from the United States, Italy and Spain. In each case, the material was cDNA or gDNA derived from T cells, B-cell-depleted T cells, or PBMCs.

Per the study methods: The authors estimated nucleated cell counts from reference gene primer amplification. Sequenced by immunoSEQ multiplex PCR; TCRdb stores in-frame clones only, minus some. V and J calls and clone size are as listed in that table; D and trimming were resolved from the DNA. The sample records under 200,000 clones, around 84% being singletons. The CDR3 has 20 amino acids. Trimming pared 0 bases from V and 5 bases from J, leaving 26 bases between. Germline V gives CDR1 SQVTM, CDR2 ANQGSEA. Sequencing was carried out using peripheral blood. The receptor comes from a middle-aged man with active or convalescent COVID-19. The chain combines TRBV29-1 with TRBJ1-6, with a weak D call TRBD1 (6 bases). The CDR3 coding sequence is TGCAGCGTTGAAGATTCGTGGTCAAGCGGCAGGGGTGGCGATAATTCACCCCTCCACTTT. This sequence encodes CSVEDSWSSGRGGDNSPLHF.